This T cell receptor (beta chain) was identified in a study of blood T cells in healthy people across ages. Overall study results and limits: Diversity estimates drawn from one million T cells were deemed underestimates. Any conclusive comparison of naive versus antigen-experienced cells was prevented by using unsorted PBMCs. Across the age range, TCR beta diversity per million T cells fell in a roughly linear way.

A second 7 to 11 cycle PCR used barcoded and J-beta primers. Per-sample output comprised a minimum of 3 million paired-end reads containing CDR3. Using its own MiXCR run on the 5' RACE reads, TCRdb lists one record per CDR3 protein. In the table there are 650,000 to 800,000 distinct CDR3 sequences, roughly 44% of which are singletons. Germline assignment: CDR1 SGHTA and CDR2 FQGNSA. V was cut by 5 bases and J by 4 bases, with 12 bases left in between. This CDR3 is built from 15 residues. As for this clonotype: Its antigen is not known.

This chain connects TRBV7-2 to TRBJ2-6; D is possibly TRBD2 (6 bases). The origin of this receptor is a man in his fifties or sixties in good health. The sequenced material came from blood. Written as DNA, the CDR3 is TGTGCCAGCAGCCCGGGGGTAGCCGGGGCCAACGTCCTGACTTTC. Its translation is CASSPGVAGANVLTF.